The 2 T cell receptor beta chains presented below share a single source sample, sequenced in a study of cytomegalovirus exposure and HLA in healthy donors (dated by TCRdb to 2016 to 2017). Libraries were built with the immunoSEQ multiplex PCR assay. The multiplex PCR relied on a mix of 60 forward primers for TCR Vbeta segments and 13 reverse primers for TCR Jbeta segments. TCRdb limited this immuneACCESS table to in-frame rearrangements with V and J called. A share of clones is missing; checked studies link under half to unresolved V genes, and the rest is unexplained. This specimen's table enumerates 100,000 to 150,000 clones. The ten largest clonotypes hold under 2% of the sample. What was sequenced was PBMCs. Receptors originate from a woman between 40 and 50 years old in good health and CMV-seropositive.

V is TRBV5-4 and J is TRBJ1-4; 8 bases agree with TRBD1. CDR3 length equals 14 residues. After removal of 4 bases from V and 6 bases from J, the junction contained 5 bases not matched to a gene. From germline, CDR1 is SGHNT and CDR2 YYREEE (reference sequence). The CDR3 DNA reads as TGTGCCAGCAGCACGGACAGGGTCGATGAAAAACTGTTTTTT. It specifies CASSTDRVDEKLFF.

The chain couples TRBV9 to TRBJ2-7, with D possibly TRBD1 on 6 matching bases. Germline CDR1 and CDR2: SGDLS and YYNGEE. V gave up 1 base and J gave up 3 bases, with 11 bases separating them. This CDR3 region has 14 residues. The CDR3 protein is CASSVSGQIYEQYF. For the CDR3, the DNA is TGTGCCAGCAGCGTATCCGGACAGATCTACGAGCAGTACTTC.